The 8 T cell receptor beta chains below were found in one sample sequenced in a study of PD-1 blockade in classical Hodgkin lymphoma. All patients experienced relapse after autologous stem cell transplantation, and brentuximab vedotin exposure was variable. Clones were sequenced by immunoSEQ multiplex PCR, and TCRdb holds only the in-frame ones, with some missing. The table has tens of thousands of clones, 80% to 90% seen once; the top ten hold about 15%. Specimen: peripheral blood mononuclear cells (PBMCs), collected at baseline. The receptors here all came from a human donor with classical Hodgkin lymphoma.

This sequence joins TRBV6-6 and TRBJ1-3, with no clear D. The CDR3 is made up of 15 amino acids. In germline, CDR1 is MNHNY, CDR2 SVGAGI (reference sequence). V was shortened by 2 bases and J by 0 bases, with 8 bases between the two germline ends. This CDR3 is CASSYGVGSGNTIYF. For the CDR3, the DNA is TGTGCCAGCAGTTACGGGGTGGGCTCTGGAAACACCATATATTTT.

The J gene is TRBJ1-3, the V gene TRBV10-3; D possibly corresponds to TRBD1 (6 bases). In germline, CDR1 is ENHRY, CDR2 SYGVKD. V was shortened by 5 bases and J by 0 bases, with 20 bases between the two germline ends. The CDR3 totals 18 residues. CDR3 residues: CAISHRQAQSSSGNTIYF. The CDR3 coding sequence is TGTGCCATCAGTCACCGACAGGCCCAGTCTAGCTCTGGAAACACCATATATTTT.

This clone was seen just once. This chain joins TRBV6-5 and TRBJ1-1; 7 nucleotides match TRBD1. This CDR3 is built from 13 residues. V shed 11 bases, J shed 2 bases, and the junction held 8 bases outside the gene matches. Germline V gives CDR1 MNHEY, CDR2 SVGAGI. The CDR3 DNA follows: TGTGCCGGTCGACAGGGTGCTAACACTGAAGCTTTCTTT. The encoded protein is CAGRQGANTEAFF.

The chain combines TRBV20-1 with TRBJ2-5; D remains unclear. The CDR3 sequence is 11 residues long. V gave up 5 bases and J gave up 5 bases, with 9 bases separating them. Germline V CDR1 and CDR2: DFQATT, SNEGSKA (reference sequence). The CDR3 loop is CSARRVETQYF. Written as DNA, the CDR3 is TGCAGTGCTCGACGGGTGGAGACCCAGTACTTC.

The chain couples TRBV5-4 to TRBJ1-1, with 7 bases matching TRBD1. The CDR3 has 12 residues. Germline V gene data show CDR1 as SGHNT and CDR2 as YYREEE (reference sequence). V was clipped by 4 bases and J by 6 bases; unmatched bases: 3. DNA of the CDR3: TGTGCCAGCAGCGAACAGGGGCCTGAAGCTTTCTTT. Its protein is CASSEQGPEAFF.

The chain joins TRBV2 to TRBJ2-7; D perhaps matches TRBD2 (5 bases). Germline values: CDR1 SNHLY, CDR2 FYNNEI. The CDR3 is 12 residues long. The germline V and J ends were trimmed by 4 bases and 7 bases, with 11 bases remaining between them. The CDR3: CASSVASGEQYF. The CDR3 DNA reads as TGTGCCAGCAGTGTAGCTTCGGGGGAGCAGTACTTC.

The chain links TRBV7-9 to TRBJ2-6; possible D gene TRBD1, 5 bases. Germline V gene sequence: CDR1 SEHNR, CDR2 FQNEAQ (reference sequence). V was clipped by 4 bases and J by 4 bases, with 17 bases between them. The CDR3 totals 17 residues. The CDR3 sequence is CASSSRPTGDGANVLTF. The DNA for the CDR3 is TGTGCCAGCAGCTCCAGGCCCACAGGCGACGGGGCCAACGTCCTGACTTTC.

This clone was counted a few times. The chain carries TRBV5-1 and TRBJ1-1; D is unresolved. V was pared by 0 bases and J by 0 bases, with 15 bases between. This CDR3 region has 17 residues. Germline assignment: CDR1 SGHRS and CDR2 YFSETQ. CDR3 sequence reads: CASSLAWPGGMNTEAFF. As DNA, the CDR3 is TGCGCCAGCAGCTTGGCCTGGCCGGGCGGAATGAACACTGAAGCTTTCTTT.